These 10 T cell receptor beta chains share one sample of origin, sequenced in a study of lymphopenia after photon versus proton radiotherapy. TCRdb keeps only in-frame clones here, not all; method: immunoSEQ multiplex PCR. This sample has tens of thousands of clones; about 92% occur once, and the top ten carry around 0.81%. The starting material was peripheral blood, obtained from a patient treated with photon-based radiotherapy. Every receptor here comes from a woman aged 45-65 years with cholangiocarcinoma.

This clone has just one count. J is TRBJ1-1 and V is TRBV5-5; TRBD1 is a possible D gene (5 bases). V shed 6 bases and J shed 1 base, with 16 bases lying between them. Per the germline V gene, CDR1 is SGHKS and CDR2 is YYEKEE (reference sequence). The CDR3 runs to 15 residues. CDR3 residues: CASTPGWGKNTEAFF. CDR3 coding DNA: TGTGCCAGCACGCCCGGGTGGGGGAAGAACACTGAAGCTTTCTTT.

In this sample, this clone turned up once. The germline gene is not matched at one end of the junction; a read error may be the cause. The gene calls are TRBV4-1 and TRBJ1-4, with TRBD1 matching 9 bases. Germline CDR1 MGHRA, CDR2 YSYEKL. CDR3 size: 18 residues. The CDR3 reads CASSQRSIWTGANEKLFF. The CDR3 DNA is TGCGCCAGCAGCCAACGATCGATTTGGACAGGGGCTAACGAAAAACTGTTTTTT.

V is TRBV2 and J is TRBJ1-2; the D gene is possibly TRBD1 (6 bases). CDR1 and CDR2 from the germline V gene are SNHLY and FYNNEI. Trimming shortened V by 2 bases and J by 4 bases, and 14 bases separated the two germline ends. CDR3 size: 15 residues. This chain's CDR3 is CASSESGEGGYGYTF. CDR3 DNA: TGTGCCAGCAGTGAAAGCGGTGAGGGGGGCTATGGCTACACCTTC.

The chain is built from TRBV6-6 and TRBJ1-5; no reliable D call. Per germline, CDR1 MNHNY and CDR2 SVGAGI (reference sequence). CDR3 length: 16 amino acids. V lost 4 bases to trimming and J lost 0 bases, with 13 bases between them. In nucleotides, the CDR3 is TGTGCCAGCAGTTCCCTCTGGGCGGATAGCAATCAGCCCCAGCATTTT. Translation: CASSSLWADSNQPQHF.

The rearrangement uses TRBV10-1 and TRBJ1-1; D might be TRBD1 (5 bases). This CDR3 has 13 amino acids. The V end was cut by 10 bases, the J end by 0 bases, with 12 bases between. Per the germline V gene, CDR1 is WNHNN and CDR2 is SYGVQD (reference sequence). The CDR3 sequence: CATPGVMNTEAFF. Written as DNA, the CDR3 is TGCGCCACCCCGGGGGTAATGAACACTGAAGCTTTCTTT.

This chain connects TRBV20-1 to TRBJ2-7; a weak D match, TRBD1 (5 bases). This CDR3 comprises 10 residues. V was shortened by 6 bases and J by 5 bases, with 8 bases between the two germline ends. Per germline, CDR1 DFQATT and CDR2 SNEGSKA (reference sequence). Written as DNA, the CDR3 is TGCAGTGCCCTCAGGGACGAGCAGTACTTC. Its protein product is CSALRDEQYF.

This chain joins TRBV7-9 and TRBJ1-2, with D hard to call. Germline CDR1 reads SEHNR; CDR2 reads FQNEAQ (reference sequence). The CDR3 is made up of 14 amino acids. Deletions cut 1 base from V and 10 bases from J, with 16 bases between. The chain's CDR3 is CASSLGAETRIYTF. The CDR3 DNA reads TGTGCCAGCAGCTTAGGGGCAGAGACGCGGATCTACACCTTC.

The gene calls are TRBV7-8 and TRBJ2-3; D possibly matches TRBD1 or TRBD2 (5 bases each). Per germline, CDR1 SGHVS and CDR2 FQNEAQ. Trimming left V 4 bases short and J 4 bases short, with 15 bases between. There are 15 residues in the CDR3. The CDR3 sequence: CASSSSPWGPDTQYF. The CDR3 coding sequence is TGTGCCAGCAGCTCTAGCCCTTGGGGCCCAGATACGCAGTATTTT. The whole variable domain, filled in from reference TRBV7-8 and TRBJ2-3, reads GAGVSQSPRYKVAKRGQDVALRCDPISGHVSLFWYQQALGQGPEFLTYFQNEAQLDKSGLPSDRFFAERPEGSVSTLKIQRTQQEDSAVYLCASSSSPWGPDTQYFGPGTRLTVL.

V is TRBV5-5 and J is TRBJ2-1; TRBD1 matches 10 bases. Germline V gene sequence: CDR1 SGHKS, CDR2 YYEKEE (reference sequence). The junction had 6 bases not matched to a gene; V was cut back by 3 bases and J by 9 bases. There are 14 residues in the CDR3. CDR3 protein: CASSSRDRGVEQFF. The CDR3 DNA follows: TGTGCCAGCAGCTCGCGGGACAGGGGTGTTGAGCAGTTCTTC.

The chain is built from TRBV4-1 and TRBJ2-2; D might be TRBD2 (6 bases). The germline gives CDR1 MGHRA, CDR2 YSYEKL. The CDR3 covers 15 residues. V was clipped by 0 bases and J by 4 bases, with 9 bases between them. The CDR3 region is CASSQDTSRTGELFF. For the CDR3, the DNA is TGCGCCAGCAGCCAAGATACTAGCCGCACCGGGGAGCTGTTTTTT.